This T cell receptor (beta chain) was captured in a study of shared clonotypes between healthy human individuals (dated by TCRdb to the early 2020s). Turning to the overall study: The cohort comprised a couple of women and a few men aged 18 to 49 years. Leukapheresis yielded between about 0.8 and 8.9 billion PBMCs per donor. Libraries were prepared and TCR repertoires were sequenced by different laboratories using diverse techniques, in order to increase sequencing depth and limit assay-specific biases. For each donor, CD4 naive and CD4 memory were each given three plates, CD8 naive was given two plates, and CD8 memory was given one plate. Blood TCR repertoires of roughly 5 healthy adults were deeply sequenced to estimate repertoire size and the extent of clonotype sharing between individuals. Points the paper makes about the study in general: Because the study included a small number of donors, the genetic and exposure-history diversity represented was limited. Sharing across several donors was observed for 4.5% to 6.5% of naive CD4, about 3.2% of naive CD8, over 2% of memory CD4, and roughly 0.43% of memory CD8 clonotypes. Pairwise subsampling led to the expectation that sequencing depth would affect the degree of clonotype sharing among donors. Estimated clonotype richness was generally larger for naive than for memory subsets. Incomplete sequencing was indicated by rarefaction of sorted-subset datasets, despite the large sequencing depth. Compared with non-shared clonotypes, the clonotypes found in all four sorted-subset donors had higher generation probabilities. Sampling was restricted to blood, and TCR repertoires in tissue are likely to differ from TCR repertoires in blood.

TCR CDR3 regions were amplified from genomic DNA by multiplex PCR using the deep immunoSEQ assay. Genomic DNA extracted from each cell subset was distributed evenly over all wells of several immunoSEQ 96-well plates, and each plate served as one replicate. For sorted subsets, roughly 200 ng genomic DNA, equal to 30,000 or so T cell genomes, was loaded into each replicate PCR. The purified libraries were quantified using a Qubit 3.0 fluorometer, sized with a Bioanalyzer 2100, and then quantified again using the KAPA Library Quantification kit. Each immunoSEQ 96-well plate was sequenced on its own single-read 150-cycle Illumina NextSeq 550 flow cell. The source study handled its data this way. Because the immunoSEQ output included only junctional sequences and no quality scores, the filtering could not be the same as the filtering used for full-length reads. Sequences were annotated with PyIR, a Python wrapper for IgBLAST v1.9, using IMGT germline references to assign V/J genes and CDR3. Reads were filtered out if the reads had weak V/J assignments (E-value above 1e-6), no CDR3, stop codons, out-of-frame junctions, or ambiguous translated residues. A V3J clonotype was defined by an identical inferred V gene, J gene, and CDR3 amino acid sequence. The percentage overlap between two repertoires was calculated by dividing the number of shared unique clonotypes by the size of the smaller repertoire. Three approaches were used to assess repertoire richness: RTK rarefaction, the Chao1 estimator, and Recon v2.1 estimates of unobserved clonotypes. Generation probabilities were computed with OLGA for all TCRbeta clonotypes obtained by the gDNA method from several donors. The table comes from immuneACCESS by way of TCRdb, which keeps in-frame sequences with V and J called. Part of the clones is missing from these tables; in studies checked, under half for an unresolved V gene and the rest for unknown reasons. D and trimming were read from the DNA, whereas the V and J calls and clone size are those reported in that table. This sample gives millions of clones in total; approximately 90% of them show up just once. The ten largest clones represent more than 0.12% of the sample.

The CDR3 has 12 amino acids, counting the end cysteine and phenylalanine. Of the read, only the CDR3 DNA is kept; its 36 bases are in frame from base 1. The germline V gene (reference sequence) provides CDR1 LNHDA and CDR2 SQIVND. The junction carries 19 bases between V and J, which are trimmed by 8 bases and 12 bases respectively. Healthy HIV-negative adults with no recently reported acute infections or vaccinations were included as donors. Only Caucasian adults living in Nashville, Tennessee, USA were represented among the donors. Magnetic negative selection was used to enrich CD4+ T cells, after which naive cells were positively selected on CD45RA and the negative fraction became the memory subset. After blood collection by leukapheresis, PBMCs were isolated using Ficoll-Histopaque density gradient centrifugation and then cryopreserved in the vapor phase of liquid nitrogen. Purity and quantity of every magnetically sorted T cell population were checked by analytical flow cytometry. Each sorted fraction had its genomic DNA isolated and then quantified by UV absorbance on a Nanodrop 2000c.

As for this clone: Its antigen is still unknown. No per-base quality is available; no much larger clone lies one base away.

The rearrangement joined TRBV19 to TRBJ1-1; 5 matching bases give a weak D call of TRBD1. What was sequenced was naive CD4+ T cells sorted from blood. The cell subset or site label corresponds to: CD45RA+ positively selected. The TCR was taken from a man aged 18 to 29 in good health. The CDR3 reads CASASGTFLPFF. The DNA is as follows: TGTGCCAGTGCATCAGGGACCTTTCTGCCTTTCTTT.